Listed below are T cell receptor beta chains from one sample, sequenced in a study of cytomegalovirus exposure and HLA in healthy donors. The assay was immunoSEQ multiplex PCR, and TCRdb's table has in-frame clones only and misses some. The data show 100,000 to 150,000 clones, 83% seen once. Sequenced: PBMCs. The receptors were sampled from a middle-aged woman in good health and CMV-seropositive. Both conserved end residues are part of each CDR3. A D gene is named only where the DNA matches it firmly. Size is stated for part of the rows, as once, few or many counts, or as a class when the clone is expanded.

NA	TRBV6-5	TRBJ1-4	NA	CASSYLAGVREKLFF	TGTGCCAGCAGTTACTTGGCAGGGGTTAGGGAAAAACTGTTTTTT
NA	TRBV15	TRBJ1-1	TRBD1	CATSRGTGNTEAFF	TGTGCCACCAGCAGGGGGACAGGGAACACTGAAGCTTTCTTT
NA	TRBV11-2	TRBJ2-1	TRBD2	CASSLEGLAGNEQFF	TGTGCCAGCAGCTTAGAGGGACTAGCGGGCAATGAGCAGTTCTTC
NA	TRBV5-1	TRBJ2-7	TRBD2	CASSLLAGGPVFYEQYF	TGCGCCAGCAGCTTGCTAGCGGGAGGGCCGGTATTCTACGAGCAGTACTTC
NA	TRBV28	TRBJ2-2	NA	CASSGGGAFTGELFF	TGTGCCAGTAGTGGTGGGGGCGCGTTTACCGGGGAGCTGTTTTTT
once	TRBV5-8	TRBJ1-5	NA	CASSFERYQPQHF	TGTGCCAGCAGCTTCGAACGGTATCAGCCCCAGCATTTT
NA	TRBV6-5	TRBJ1-1	NA	CASSYSGVVTEAFF	TGTGCCAGCAGTTACTCCGGTGTCGTTACTGAAGCTTTCTTT
few	TRBV7-2	TRBJ2-5	NA	CASSLDNQETQYF	TGTGCCAGCAGCCTCGACAACCAAGAGACCCAGTACTTC
few	TRBV23-1	TRBJ2-7	NA	CASSPPGQSPYEQYF	TGCGCCAGCAGTCCCCCAGGCCAATCCCCCTACGAGCAGTACTTC
once	TRBV19	TRBJ1-4	NA	CASRDHPRGVGEKLFF	TGTGCCAGTAGGGACCACCCCAGGGGAGTAGGGGAAAAACTGTTTTTT
NA	TRBV28	TRBJ2-1	TRBD1	CAINPGQVTYNEQFF	TGTGCCATCAACCCGGGACAGGTGACCTACAATGAGCAGTTCTTC
NA	TRBV30	TRBJ2-7	NA	CAWSVFGRLSSYEQYF	TGTGCCTGGAGTGTATTCGGGAGACTTAGCTCCTACGAGCAGTACTTC
NA	TRBV9	TRBJ1-1	TRBD1	CASSATGGRDTEAFF	TGTGCCAGCAGCGCCACAGGGGGAAGGGACACTGAAGCTTTCTTT
few	TRBV5-1	TRBJ2-3	TRBD2	CASSRETSGPTDTQYF	TGCGCCAGCAGCCGTGAGACTAGCGGACCCACAGATACGCAGTATTTT
NA	TRBV11-3	TRBJ1-3	TRBD1	CASSSDNRGYSGNTIYF	TGTGCCAGCAGTTCAGACAACAGGGGCTACTCTGGAAACACCATATATTTT
NA	TRBV14	TRBJ1-1	NA	CASSQDQIQAFF	TGTGCCAGCAGCCAAGATCAGATCCAAGCTTTCTTT
NA	TRBV7-9	TRBJ2-7	NA	CASSTQGRGPYEQYF	TGTGCCAGCAGCACCCAAGGGCGGGGACCCTACGAGCAGTACTTC